The T cell receptor (beta chain) under discussion was sequenced for a study of control samples from healthy donors and cancer patients. The repertoire was sequenced with immunoSEQ multiplex PCR; TCRdb's copy has only in-frame clones and lacks some. The sample lists more than 100,000 clones; roughly 88% were seen once. The CDR3 contains 16 residues. Germline CDR1 reads LNHDA; CDR2 reads SQIVND (reference sequence). J lost 6 bases, V lost 1 base, and 11 bases had no gene match. The sequenced sample consisted of blood. This TCR was sampled from a man aged 35-49 years in good health. This chain connects TRBV19 to TRBJ1-1, with TRBD1 identical over 7 bases. The CDR3 reads CASSIGARGRGSEAFF. The CDR3 region has the DNA TGTGCCAGTAGTATAGGGGCTCGAGGCAGGGGGTCTGAAGCTTTCTTT.